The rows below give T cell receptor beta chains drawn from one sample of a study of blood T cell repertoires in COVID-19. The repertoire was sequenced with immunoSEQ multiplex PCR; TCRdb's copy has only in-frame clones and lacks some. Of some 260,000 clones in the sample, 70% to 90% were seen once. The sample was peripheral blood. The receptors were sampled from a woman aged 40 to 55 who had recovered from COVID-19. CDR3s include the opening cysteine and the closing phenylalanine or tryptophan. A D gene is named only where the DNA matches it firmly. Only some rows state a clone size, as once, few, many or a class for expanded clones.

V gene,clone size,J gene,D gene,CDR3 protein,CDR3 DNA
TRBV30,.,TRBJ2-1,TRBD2,CAWGRGGSYEQFF,TGTGCCTGGGGTCGCGGCGGGAGCTATGAGCAGTTCTTC
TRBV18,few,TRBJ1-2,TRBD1,CASSPDRADYGYTF,TGTGCCAGCTCACCGGACAGGGCGGACTATGGCTACACCTTC
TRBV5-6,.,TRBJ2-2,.,CASSPRVPNTGELFF,TGTGCCAGCAGCCCGCGGGTCCCGAACACCGGGGAGCTGTTTTTT
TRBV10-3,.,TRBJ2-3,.,CAISGGQSGDTQYF,TGTGCCATCAGTGGGGGCCAGAGTGGAGATACGCAGTATTTT
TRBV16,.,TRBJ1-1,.,CASRPPETLGPTEAFF,TGTGCCAGCAGGCCCCCCGAGACCCTGGGGCCCACTGAAGCTTTCTTT
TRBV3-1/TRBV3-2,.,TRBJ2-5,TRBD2,CASSQGLAGVGTQYF,TGTGCCAGCAGCCAGGGACTAGCGGGAGTGGGGACCCAGTACTTC
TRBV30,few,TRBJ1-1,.,CAWSRGTEAFF,TGTGCCTGGAGCAGAGGTACTGAAGCTTTCTTT
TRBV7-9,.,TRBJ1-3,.,CASSPPGDLRRGTIYF,TGTGCCAGCAGCCCGCCGGGCGATCTTCGCCGGGGCACCATATATTTT
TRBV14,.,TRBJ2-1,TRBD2,CASSPSGGQSSYNEQFF,TGTGCCAGCAGCCCTAGCGGGGGGCAAAGCTCCTACAATGAGCAGTTCTTC
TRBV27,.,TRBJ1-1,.,CASTRGGLNTEAFF,TGTGCCAGCACCCGGGGGGGCTTGAACACTGAAGCTTTCTTT
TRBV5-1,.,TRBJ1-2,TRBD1,CASSPRGGPNPNSGNDYGYTF,TGCGCCAGCAGCCCACGAGGGGGCCCCAACCCAAATAGCGGGAATGACTATGGCTACACCTTC
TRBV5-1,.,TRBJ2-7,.,CASSLRGQGREQYF,TGCGCCAGCAGCTTGAGGGGCCAGGGGAGAGAGCAGTACTTC
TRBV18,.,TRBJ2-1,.,CASSLGSGRSYNEQFF,TGTGCCAGCTCACTGGGGAGCGGGCGCTCCTACAATGAGCAGTTCTTC
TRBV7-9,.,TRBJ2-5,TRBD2,CASSLLAGGGETQYF,TGTGCCAGCAGCTTACTGGCGGGGGGGGGTGAGACCCAGTACTTC
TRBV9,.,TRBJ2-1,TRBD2,CASSPLAGGHNEQFF,TGTGCCAGCAGCCCCCTAGCGGGAGGGCACAATGAGCAGTTCTTC
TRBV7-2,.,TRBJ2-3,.,CASSLARGDTQYF,TGTGCCAGCAGCTTAGCCCGGGGGGATACGCAGTATTTT
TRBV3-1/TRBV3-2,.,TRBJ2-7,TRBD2,CASSRRTSGSEQYF,TGTGCCAGCAGCCGCCGGACTAGCGGGAGTGAGCAGTACTTC
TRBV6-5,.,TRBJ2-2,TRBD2,CASSYGTIGELFF,TGTGCCAGCAGTTACGGGACTATCGGGGAGCTGTTTTTT
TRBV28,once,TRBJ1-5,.,CASSLAGANNQPQHF,TGTGCCAGCAGTTTAGCGGGGGCCAACAATCAGCCCCAGCATTTT
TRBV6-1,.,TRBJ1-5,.,CASSEGVGGVQPQHF,TGTGCCAGCAGTGAAGGGGTAGGGGGAGTTCAGCCCCAGCATTTT
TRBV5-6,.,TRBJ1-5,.,CASSPRASGGAQHF,TGTGCCAGCAGCCCAAGGGCCTCGGGGGGGGCCCAGCATTTT
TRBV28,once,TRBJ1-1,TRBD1,CASSFGGQGVGMNTEAFF,TGTGCCAGCAGTTTTGGAGGCCAGGGGGTGGGGATGAACACTGAAGCTTTCTTT
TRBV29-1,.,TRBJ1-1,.,CSVAGLNTEAFF,TGCAGCGTTGCAGGGTTGAACACTGAAGCTTTCTTT
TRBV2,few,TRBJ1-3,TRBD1,CASSLGQSSGNTIYF,TGTGCCAGCAGCCTGGGACAGAGCTCTGGAAACACCATATATTTT
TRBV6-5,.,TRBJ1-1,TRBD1,CASSYRPTGVTEAFF,TGTGCCAGCAGTTACCGCCCGACAGGGGTCACTGAAGCTTTCTTT
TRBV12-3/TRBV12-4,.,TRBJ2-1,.,CASSSRLGNEQFF,TGTGCCAGCAGTTCCCGACTAGGCAATGAGCAGTTCTTC
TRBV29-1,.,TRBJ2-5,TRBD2,CSVVVAGETQYF,TGCAGCGTTGTGGTAGCGGGGGAGACCCAGTACTTC
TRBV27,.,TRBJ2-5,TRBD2,CASSFREVGTQYF,TGTGCCAGCAGTTTCCGGGAGGTGGGGACCCAGTACTTC
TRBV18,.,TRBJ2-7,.,CASSPTALAKQYF,TGTGCCAGCTCACCTACCGCGCTAGCAAAGCAGTACTTC
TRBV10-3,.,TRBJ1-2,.,CAIDPGNYGYTF,TGTGCCATCGACCCCGGGAACTATGGCTACACCTTC
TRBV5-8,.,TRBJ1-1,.,CASSPGLGPFF,TGTGCCAGCAGCCCGGGACTTGGGCCTTTCTTT
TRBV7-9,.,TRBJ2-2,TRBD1,CASSRSGTGAPRGGELFF,TGTGCCAGCAGCCGATCCGGGACAGGGGCCCCGAGGGGCGGGGAGCTGTTTTTT
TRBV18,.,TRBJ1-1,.,CASSPAMNTEAFF,TGTGCCAGCTCACCAGCGATGAACACTGAAGCTTTCTTT
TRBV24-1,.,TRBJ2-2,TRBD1,CATGQGGTGELFF,TGTGCGACGGGACAGGGTGGGACCGGGGAGCTGTTTTTT
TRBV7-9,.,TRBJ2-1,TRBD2,CASSLPRTSTYNEQFF,TGTGCCAGCAGCTTACCCCGGACTAGCACCTACAATGAGCAGTTCTTC
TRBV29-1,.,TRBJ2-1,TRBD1,CSPPPGDRAYNEQFF,TGCAGCCCACCTCCAGGGGACAGGGCCTACAATGAGCAGTTCTTC
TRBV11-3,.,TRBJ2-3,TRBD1,CASSLDRLTDTQYF,TGTGCCAGCAGCCTGGACAGGCTGACAGATACGCAGTATTTT
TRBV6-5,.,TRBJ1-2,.,CASSWSGINYGYTF,TGTGCCAGCAGCTGGTCGGGGATCAACTATGGCTACACCTTC
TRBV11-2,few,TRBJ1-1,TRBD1,CASSPTGARNTEAFF,TGTGCCAGCAGCCCCACAGGGGCGAGGAACACTGAAGCTTTCTTT
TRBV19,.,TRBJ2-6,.,CASSRQSPGANVLTF,TGTGCCAGTAGTAGACAGAGCCCGGGGGCCAACGTCCTGACTTTC
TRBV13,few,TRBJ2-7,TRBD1,CASSPRQGVYEQYF,TGTGCCAGCAGCCCGAGACAGGGGGTCTACGAGCAGTACTTC
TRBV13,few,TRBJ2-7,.,CASSPRQPGEQYF,TGTGCCAGCAGCCCTAGACAGCCTGGGGAGCAGTACTTC
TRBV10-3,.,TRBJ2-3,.,CAISGRGLGTDTQYF,TGTGCCATCAGTGGGAGGGGGCTCGGCACAGATACGCAGTATTTT
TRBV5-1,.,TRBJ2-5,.,CASSPGERAQYF,TGCGCCAGCAGCCCGGGCGAGCGGGCCCAGTACTTC
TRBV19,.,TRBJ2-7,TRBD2,CASQAGGRSSYEQYF,TGTGCCAGCCAGGCGGGGGGCCGGAGCTCCTACGAGCAGTACTTC
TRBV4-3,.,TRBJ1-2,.,CASSQDWGGGYTF,TGCGCCAGCAGCCAAGATTGGGGGGGTGGCTACACCTTC
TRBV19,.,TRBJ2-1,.,CASSYGEGRIYNEQFF,TGTGCCAGTAGTTACGGGGAAGGACGGATTTACAATGAGCAGTTCTTC
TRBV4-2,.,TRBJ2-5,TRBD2,CASSQVGSGSGETQYF,TGTGCCAGCAGCCAAGTGGGTAGCGGGAGTGGGGAGACCCAGTACTTC
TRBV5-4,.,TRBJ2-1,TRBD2,CASSLGLAGGSGQFF,TGTGCCAGCAGCTTGGGACTAGCGGGAGGGTCTGGGCAGTTCTTC
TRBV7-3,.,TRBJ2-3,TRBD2,CASSALGTSGPTQYF,TGTGCCAGCAGCGCTCTCGGGACTAGCGGGCCGACGCAGTATTTT
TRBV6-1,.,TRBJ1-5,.,CASSEDRGGYSNQPQHF,TGTGCCAGCAGTGAAGATAGGGGGGGGTATAGCAATCAGCCCCAGCATTTT
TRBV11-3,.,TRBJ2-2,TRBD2,CASSLSSGVNTGELFF,TGTGCCAGCAGCTTATCCAGCGGGGTTAACACCGGGGAGCTGTTTTTT
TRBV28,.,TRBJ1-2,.,CASNPRTRPYGYTF,TGTGCCAGCAACCCCCGGACAAGACCCTATGGCTACACCTTC
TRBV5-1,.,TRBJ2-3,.,CASSLARVEGAYVDTQYF,TGCGCCAGCAGCTTGGCCCGGGTGGAGGGGGCTTATGTAGATACGCAGTATTTT
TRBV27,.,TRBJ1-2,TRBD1,CASSPWSGGNYGYTF,TGTGCCAGCAGTCCGTGGTCAGGGGGCAACTATGGCTACACCTTC
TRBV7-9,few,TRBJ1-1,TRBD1,CASSPRTGGTEAFF,TGTGCCAGCAGCCCCCGGACAGGGGGGACTGAAGCTTTCTTT
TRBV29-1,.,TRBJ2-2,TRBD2,CSAASGSGDTGELFF,TGCAGCGCCGCCAGCGGGAGTGGGGACACCGGGGAGCTGTTTTTT